Listed below are T cell receptor beta chains from one sample, sequenced in a study of cytomegalovirus exposure and HLA in healthy donors. Method: immunoSEQ multiplex PCR; TCRdb's copy keeps in-frame clones and lacks some. The sample holds fewer than 200,000 clones, more than 80% seen once. Sequenced material: PBMCs. These receptors all stem from a woman aged 18-29 years in good health and CMV-seropositive. Each CDR3 is given with its conserved first and last residue. The D gene is left open where the match is weak. Clone size is given for some rows only: seen once, a few or many times, or a class if the clone is expanded.

clone_size j_call v_call d_call cdr3_aa cdr3_nt
once TRBJ2-2 TRBV6-4 TRBD1 CASSETGGTGELFF TGTGCCAGCAGTGAGACAGGGGGCACCGGGGAGCTGTTTTTT
once TRBJ2-7 TRBV7-9 TRBD2 CASRGEGTMGEQYF TGTGCCAGCAGGGGGGAGGGTACCATGGGCGAGCAGTACTTC
NA TRBJ1-6 TRBV7-8 NA CASSPASAGSPLHF TGTGCCAGCAGCCCAGCCTCAGCGGGGTCACCCCTCCACTTT
NA TRBJ1-1 TRBV21-1 NA CASSKESLGAEAFF TGTGCCAGCAGCAAAGAGTCCCTAGGCGCTGAAGCTTTCTTT
once TRBJ2-7 TRBV11-2 NA CASSSRGRDRGLYEQYF TGTGCCAGCAGCTCCCGAGGGCGGGACAGAGGGCTTTACGAGCAGTACTTC
NA TRBJ2-6 TRBV30 NA CAWIYREPGANVLTF TGTGCCTGGATATACAGAGAACCTGGGGCCAACGTCCTGACTTTC
NA TRBJ2-7 TRBV10-3 NA CAISVGGPYEQYF TGTGCCATCAGTGTCGGGGGGCCTTACGAGCAGTACTTC
NA TRBJ1-2 TRBV18 NA CASSQYRDTRDGYTF TGTGCCAGCTCACAATACCGGGACACCCGGGATGGCTACACCTTC
NA TRBJ2-5 TRBV15 NA CATSRDPGRRETQYF TGTGCCACCAGCAGAGATCCGGGCCGGAGGGAGACCCAGTACTTC
NA TRBJ2-1 TRBV5-1 TRBD1 CASSSGTGANEQFF TGCGCCAGCAGCTCCGGGACAGGCGCCAATGAGCAGTTCTTC
NA TRBJ2-3 TRBV7-2 TRBD2 CASSPDPPSGGAEDTQYF TGTGCCAGCAGCCCCGACCCCCCTAGCGGGGGGGCTGAAGATACGCAGTATTTT
NA TRBJ1-4 TRBV7-9 TRBD1 CASSSDREEKLFF TGTGCCAGCAGCTCAGACAGGGAGGAAAAACTGTTTTTT
NA TRBJ1-2 TRBV27 NA CASSWAGYNGYTF TGTGCCAGCAGTTGGGCGGGGTACAATGGCTACACCTTC
NA TRBJ2-7 TRBV11-2 NA CASSLAAGSYEQYF TGTGCCAGCAGCTTAGCGGCAGGATCCTACGAGCAGTACTTC
NA TRBJ2-2 TRBV4-2 TRBD2 CASSQDAGEGDTGELFF TGTGCCAGCAGCCAAGATGCCGGGGAGGGTGACACCGGGGAGCTGTTTTTT
NA TRBJ1-2 TRBV28 TRBD1 CASSLPQGRYGYTF TGTGCCAGCAGTCTTCCACAGGGGCGCTATGGCTACACCTTC
NA TRBJ2-7 TRBV4-2 TRBD1 CASSQEGQGIWGEQYF TGTGCCAGCAGCCAGGAAGGACAGGGAATTTGGGGCGAGCAGTACTTC
NA TRBJ2-2 TRBV4-1 TRBD1 CASSQPTGVEAGELFF TGCGCCAGCAGCCAACCGACAGGGGTTGAGGCCGGGGAGCTGTTTTTT
NA TRBJ2-7 TRBV5-4 NA CASSPHPNRATYEQYF TGTGCCAGCAGCCCACACCCAAACAGGGCTACCTACGAGCAGTACTTC
NA TRBJ2-3 TRBV5-1 TRBD2 CASHWTSGGTDTQYF TGCGCCAGCCATTGGACTAGCGGGGGCACAGATACGCAGTATTTT
NA TRBJ1-2 TRBV6-5 NA CASSYSAANYGYTF TGTGCCAGCAGTTACTCCGCAGCTAACTATGGCTACACCTTC
NA TRBJ2-5 TRBV18 NA CASSPNTQETQYF TGTGCCAGCTCACCGAACACCCAAGAGACCCAGTACTTC
NA TRBJ2-2 TRBV27 NA CASNRPDTAPRNTGELFF TGTGCCAGCAACCGTCCTGACACGGCTCCCAGGAACACCGGGGAGCTGTTTTTT
NA TRBJ1-3 TRBV28 NA CASSLQQKAWGNTIYF TGTGCCAGCAGTTTACAACAGAAGGCATGGGGAAACACCATATATTTT
NA TRBJ2-7 TRBV6-1 NA CASSRDILSYEQYF TGTGCCAGCAGCCGGGACATCCTCTCCTACGAGCAGTACTTC
NA TRBJ1-2 TRBV10-1 NA CASSEYSNYGYTF TGCGCCAGCAGTGAGTACAGCAACTATGGCTACACCTTC
NA TRBJ2-5 TRBV11-2 NA CASSSWSLGSKETQYF TGTGCCAGCAGCTCCTGGAGCTTGGGGAGTAAGGAGACCCAGTACTTC
NA TRBJ1-2 TRBV7-9 TRBD1 CASSLGQGNYGYTF TGTGCCAGCAGCCTGGGACAGGGGAACTATGGCTACACCTTC